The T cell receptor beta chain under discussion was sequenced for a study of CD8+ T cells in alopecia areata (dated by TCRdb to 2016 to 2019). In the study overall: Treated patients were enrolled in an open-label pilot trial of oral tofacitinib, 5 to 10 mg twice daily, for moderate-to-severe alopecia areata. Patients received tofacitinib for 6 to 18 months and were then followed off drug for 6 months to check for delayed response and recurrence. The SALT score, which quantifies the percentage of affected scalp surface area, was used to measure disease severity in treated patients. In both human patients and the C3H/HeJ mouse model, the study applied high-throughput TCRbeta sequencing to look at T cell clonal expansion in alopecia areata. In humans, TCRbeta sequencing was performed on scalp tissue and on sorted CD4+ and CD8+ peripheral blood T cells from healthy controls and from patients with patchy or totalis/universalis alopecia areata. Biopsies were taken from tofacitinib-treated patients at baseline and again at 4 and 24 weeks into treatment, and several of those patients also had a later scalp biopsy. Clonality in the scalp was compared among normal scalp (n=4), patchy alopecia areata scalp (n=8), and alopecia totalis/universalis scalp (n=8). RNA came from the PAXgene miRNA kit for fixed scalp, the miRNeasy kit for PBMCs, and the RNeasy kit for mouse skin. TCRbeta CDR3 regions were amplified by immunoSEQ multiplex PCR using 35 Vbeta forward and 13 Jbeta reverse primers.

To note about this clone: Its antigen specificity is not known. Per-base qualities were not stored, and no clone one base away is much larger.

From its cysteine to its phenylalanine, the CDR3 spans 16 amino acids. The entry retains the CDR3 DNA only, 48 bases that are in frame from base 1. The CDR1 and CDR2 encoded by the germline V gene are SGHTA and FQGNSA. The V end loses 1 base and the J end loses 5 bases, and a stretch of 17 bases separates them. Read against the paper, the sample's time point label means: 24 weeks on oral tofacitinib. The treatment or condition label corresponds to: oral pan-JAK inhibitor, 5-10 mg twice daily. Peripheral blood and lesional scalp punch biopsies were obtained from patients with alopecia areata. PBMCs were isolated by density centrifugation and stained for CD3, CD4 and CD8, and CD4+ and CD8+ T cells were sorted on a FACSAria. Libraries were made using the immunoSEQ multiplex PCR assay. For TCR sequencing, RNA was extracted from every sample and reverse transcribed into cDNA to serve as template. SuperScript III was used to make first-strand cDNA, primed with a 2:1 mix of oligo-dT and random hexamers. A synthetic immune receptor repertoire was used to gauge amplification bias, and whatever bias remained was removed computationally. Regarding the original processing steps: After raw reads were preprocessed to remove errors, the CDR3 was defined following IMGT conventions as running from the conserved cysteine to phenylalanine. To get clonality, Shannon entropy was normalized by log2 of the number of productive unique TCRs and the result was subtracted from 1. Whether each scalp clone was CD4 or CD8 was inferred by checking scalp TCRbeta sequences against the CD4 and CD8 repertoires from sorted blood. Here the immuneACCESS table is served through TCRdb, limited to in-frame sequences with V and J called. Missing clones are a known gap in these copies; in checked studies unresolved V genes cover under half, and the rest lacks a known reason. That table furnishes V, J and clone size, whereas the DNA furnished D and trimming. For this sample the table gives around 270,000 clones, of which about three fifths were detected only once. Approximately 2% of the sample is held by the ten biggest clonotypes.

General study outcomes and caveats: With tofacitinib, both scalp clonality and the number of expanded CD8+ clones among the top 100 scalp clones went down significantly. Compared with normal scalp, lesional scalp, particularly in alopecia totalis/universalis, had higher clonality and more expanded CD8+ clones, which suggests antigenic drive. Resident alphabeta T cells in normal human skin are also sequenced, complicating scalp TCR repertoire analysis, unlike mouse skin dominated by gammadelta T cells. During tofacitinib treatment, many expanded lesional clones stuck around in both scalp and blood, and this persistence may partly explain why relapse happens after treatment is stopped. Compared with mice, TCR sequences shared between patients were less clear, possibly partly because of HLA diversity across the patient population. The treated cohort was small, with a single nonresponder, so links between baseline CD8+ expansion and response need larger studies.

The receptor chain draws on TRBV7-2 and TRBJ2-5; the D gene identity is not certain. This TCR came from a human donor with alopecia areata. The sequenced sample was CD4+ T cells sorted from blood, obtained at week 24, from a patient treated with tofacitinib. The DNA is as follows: TGTGCCAGCAGCTTAGAACCCTTTTCCCCCGGGGAGACCCAGTACTTC. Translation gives CASSLEPFSPGETQYF.